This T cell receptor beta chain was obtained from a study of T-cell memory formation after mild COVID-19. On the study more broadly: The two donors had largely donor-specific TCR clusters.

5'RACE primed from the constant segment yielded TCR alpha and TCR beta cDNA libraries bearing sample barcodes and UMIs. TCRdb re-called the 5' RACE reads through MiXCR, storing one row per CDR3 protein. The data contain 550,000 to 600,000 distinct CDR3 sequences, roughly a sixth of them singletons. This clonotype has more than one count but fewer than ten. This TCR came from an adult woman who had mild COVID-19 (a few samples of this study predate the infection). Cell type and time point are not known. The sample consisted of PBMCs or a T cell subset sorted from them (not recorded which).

In DNA, the CDR3 is TGTGCTAGTGGTTTGGATGGCAAGGAGCAGTACTTC. Translation gives CASGLDGKEQYF. The gene calls are TRBV12-5 and TRBJ2-7; no reliable D call. The CDR3 length is 12 residues. The germline CDR1 and CDR2 sequences are LGHNT and FRNRAP. The V end was cut by 1 base, the J end by 7 bases, with 8 bases between.